This T cell receptor (beta chain) was observed in a study of blood T cell repertoires in COVID-19. The CDR3 runs to 18 residues. Trimming at V came to 3 bases and at J to 0 bases, leaving 11 bases not matched to a gene. Germline V gene lookup returns CDR1 KGHSH and CDR2 LQKENI. TCRdb keeps only in-frame clones here, not all; method: immunoSEQ multiplex PCR. The repertoire includes hundreds of thousands of clones, over 70% of them detected once, and about 6.3% sits in the top ten. The specimen was peripheral blood. The chain has TRBV18 and TRBJ1-1, with 9 bases fitting TRBD1. The receptor's source is a woman aged 50 to 60 with COVID-19, enrolled during active disease. The CDR3 reads CASSPIGTGSTLNTEAFF. CDR3 in DNA: TGTGCCAGCTCACCGATAGGGACAGGGTCCACCCTGAACACTGAAGCTTTCTTT.